The 9 T cell receptor beta chains below were found in one sample sequenced in a study of cytomegalovirus exposure and HLA in healthy donors (dated by TCRdb to the late 2010s). The library relied on the immunoSEQ multiplex PCR assay. For the multiplex PCR, a mixture combining 60 forward primers for TCR Vbeta segments and 13 reverse primers for TCR Jbeta segments was used. TCRdb retrieved this table from immuneACCESS and kept in-frame rearrangements only. Not all clones are present; in checked studies, unresolved V genes account for under half, and no reason is known for the remainder. Recorded for this sample are 150,000 or so clones; approximately 70% of them occurred a single time. 7% to 7.5% of the sample belongs to the ten largest clones. Material: PBMCs. Receptor source: a man aged 40-55 years in good health and CMV-seropositive.

The gene calls are TRBV9 and TRBJ2-7; TRBD2 aligns across 9 bases. V lost 6 bases and J lost 0; bases outside the gene matches: 1. Germline-derived CDR1 and CDR2 are SGDLS and YYNGEE. CDR3 length: 13 residues. DNA for the CDR3: TGTGCCAGCACTAGCGGGGACTCCTACGAGCAGTACTTC. Its translation is CASTSGDSYEQYF.

The genes are TRBV2 and TRBJ2-2; TRBD2 aligns across 12 bases. From germline, CDR1 is SNHLY and CDR2 FYNNEI. V was clipped by 6 bases and J by 6 bases; unmatched bases: 5. This CDR3 has 15 residues. The CDR3 protein is CASRPSGGAAGELFF. CDR3 sequence (DNA): TGTGCCAGCAGGCCTAGCGGGGGGGCCGCCGGGGAGCTGTTTTTT.

V is TRBV7-2 and J is TRBJ1-5; a weak D match, TRBD1 (5 bases). The CDR3 extends over 14 amino acids. CDR1 is SGHTA and CDR2 is FQGNSA in the germline V gene. The V gene lost 1 base and the J gene lost 8 bases, with 12 bases spanning the gap. The CDR3 DNA follows: TGTGCCAGCAGCTTAGGAGGAGGGGCCGAGCCCCAGCATTTT. It yields the protein CASSLGGGAEPQHF. The full variable domain, rest sourced from reference TRBV7-2 and TRBJ1-5, is GAGVSQSPSNKVTEKGKDVELRCDPISGHTALYWYRQSLGQGLEFLIYFQGNSAPDKSGLPSDRFSAERTGGSVSTLTIQRTQQEDSAVYLCASSLGGGAEPQHFGDGTRLSIL.

This chain links TRBV5-5 with TRBJ1-5; D is perhaps TRBD1 (6 bases). V gave up 4 bases and J gave up 6 bases, with 14 bases separating them. The CDR3 is made up of 14 amino acids. From germline, CDR1 is SGHKS and CDR2 YYEKEE (reference sequence). CDR3 residues: CASSLGGRGQPQHF. As DNA, the CDR3 is TGTGCCAGCAGCCTGGGGGGGCGAGGTCAGCCCCAGCATTTT.

V usage is TRBV7-9 and J usage is TRBJ2-3, with D perhaps TRBD1 (5 bases). Per the germline V gene, CDR1 is SEHNR and CDR2 is FQNEAQ (reference sequence). Trimming stripped 4 bases from V and 2 bases from J, with 7 bases between. CDR3 length: 13 residues. The CDR3 DNA reads as TGTGCCAGCAGCTCAGGGTACACAGATACGCAGTATTTT. Its protein product is CASSSGYTDTQYF. Full variable domain (rest looked up from reference TRBV7-9 and TRBJ2-3): DTGVSQNPRHKITKRGQNVTFRCDPISEHNRLYWYRQTLGQGPEFLTYFQNEAQLEKSRLLSDRFSAERPKGSFSTLEIQRTEQGDSAMYLCASSSGYTDTQYFGPGTRLTVL.

The chain combines TRBV5-5 with TRBJ2-7, with D tentatively TRBD1 (6 bases). The CDR3 totals 12 residues. Germline lookup yields CDR1 SGHKS and CDR2 YYEKEE (reference sequence). V was cut by 4 bases and J by 6 bases, with 11 bases left in between. The CDR3 loop is CASSPDSAEQYF. CDR3 bases: TGTGCCAGCAGCCCGGACAGTGCCGAGCAGTACTTC.

In this sample, this clone turned up a few times. This chain connects TRBV4-2 to TRBJ2-2; 8 positions match TRBD1. The CDR3 loop spans 16 amino acids. Trimming removed 4 bases from V and 2 bases from J; junction bases left unmatched: 6. CDR1 LGHNA and CDR2 YNFKEQ come from the germline V gene. The CDR3 DNA reads TGTGCCAGCAGCCGACCGGGACAGGCAAACACCGGGGAGCTGTTTTTT. It translates to CASSRPGQANTGELFF.

This clone was counted between two and nine times. This chain uses TRBV7-9 with TRBJ2-7; D unresolved. Trimming stripped 0 bases from V and 0 bases from J, with 9 bases between. CDR1 and CDR2 from the germline V gene are SEHNR and FQNEAQ (reference sequence). The CDR3 extends over 15 amino acids. CDR3 DNA sequence: TGTGCCAGCAGCTTAGCCTCCGACATCTCCTACGAGCAGTACTTC. It encodes CASSLASDISYEQYF.

This clone has a handful of counts. The chain carries TRBV6-1 and TRBJ2-5; 7 nucleotides match TRBD1. V lost 6 bases to trimming and J lost 5 bases; unmatched junction nucleotides: 3. The CDR3 has 12 amino acids. The germline V gene has CDR1 MNHNS and CDR2 SASEGT. In DNA, the CDR3 is TGTGCCAGCAGATTCAGGGGGGAGACCCAGTACTTC. Encoded protein: CASRFRGETQYF.